This T cell receptor (beta chain) appears in the sequencing data of a study of T cell responses to AZD1222 COVID-19 vaccine. Study results and limitations: Donors in the cohort were predominantly white British and more often female, and clonal diversity was possibly underestimated. Distributed over spike, vaccine-associated CD4 TCRs predominated at 160-218 and 743-854.

Pooling was applied to second doses at about 4 or about 12 weeks. Using immunoSEQ multiplex PCR, the repertoire was profiled, and TCRdb retains in-frame clones only, with some absent. This sample has about 86,000 clones; around nine tenths occur once, and the top ten carry roughly 5%. About this clone: The antigen remains undetermined.

The CDR3 covers 15 residues. Trimming shortened V by 2 bases and J by 7 bases, and 18 bases separated the two germline ends. Germline V gene sequence: CDR1 MDHEN, CDR2 SYDVKM. The material sequenced was peripheral blood, taken 28 days after the second AZD1222 dose. The gene calls are TRBV28 and TRBJ2-7, with D perhaps TRBD1 or TRBD2 (5 bases each). The sequence derives from an adult who received the AZD1222 COVID-19 vaccine. The CDR3 loop is CASSLGWQGPREQYV. The CDR3 nucleotides are TGTGCCAGCAGTTTAGGATGGCAGGGACCCAGGGAGCAGTACGTC.